Listed below are T cell receptor beta chains from one sample, sequenced in a study of graft-versus-host responses after intestinal transplantation. Measured with immunoSEQ multiplex PCR; TCRdb has only the in-frame clones, and not every one. This sample has tens of thousands of clones, with 85% to 95% found just once. For these receptors, no antigen is known. The sequences come from unstimulated CD8+ T cells sorted from spleen or lymph node cells, collected before transplant. The receptor set was obtained from a human donor who was the organ donor for an intestinal transplant. Each CDR3 is given with its conserved first and last residue. The D gene is left open where the match is weak. Not all rows give a size; the values are once, few, many and, for expanded clones, a class.

J gene	D gene	clone size	V gene	CDR3 DNA	CDR3 protein
TRBJ2-7	TRBD2	.	TRBV30	TGTGCCTGGAGCGTAATGGGAGGGCAAGAGCAGTACTTC	CAWSVMGGQEQYF
TRBJ2-7	.	.	TRBV11-3	TGTGCCAGCAGCTTCTTCGTGGGGGGAACCTACGAGCAGTACTTC	CASSFFVGGTYEQYF
TRBJ1-3	.	.	TRBV9	TGTGCCAGCCGGCGGGGGGGCGCCAGCTCTGGAAACACCACATATTTT	CASRRGGASSGNTTYF
TRBJ2-1	.	.	TRBV18	TGTGCCAGCTCACCACCGGTCTCCTCGCCGGGGAATGAGCAGTTCTTC	CASSPPVSSPGNEQFF
TRBJ2-7	TRBD2	.	TRBV7-2	TGTGCCAGCAGCTTACTAGCGGGGTCCTACGAGCAGTACTTC	CASSLLAGSYEQYF
TRBJ2-7	.	.	TRBV28	TGTGCCAGCGCCCCAGGGGCCGCCCCCTACGAGCAGTACTTC	CASAPGAAPYEQYF
TRBJ2-5	TRBD2	.	TRBV7-9	TGTGCCAGCAGTTCGGTTCGAGCGGGGCTCCAAGAGACCCAGCACTTC	CASSSVRAGLQETQHF
TRBJ1-1	.	.	TRBV6-5	TGTGCCAGCAGCCTCAACGGGTTCATGAACACTGAAGCTTTCTTT	CASSLNGFMNTEAFF
TRBJ1-2	.	.	TRBV10-2	TGCGCCAGCAGTGAGGCCCTTGAGGGCTATGGCTACACCTTC	CASSEALEGYGYTF
TRBJ1-1	.	.	TRBV18	TGTGCCAGCTCACCTACAGGGCCCACTGAAGCTTTCTTT	CASSPTGPTEAFF
TRBJ1-5	TRBD1	few	TRBV11-2	TGTGCCAGCAGCCTGAACCCGACAGGGGCTTGGGGGGGCAATCAGCCCCAGCATTTT	CASSLNPTGAWGGNQPQHF
TRBJ2-1	TRBD1	.	TRBV4-3	TGCGCCAGCAGCCAACCAATCGAAGGACAGGGTTACAATGAGCAGTTCTTC	CASSQPIEGQGYNEQFF
TRBJ1-5	.	.	TRBV27	TGTGCCAGCAGTTCTAATCCTTACTCGACAGGCGTCAATCAGCCCCAGCATTTT	CASSSNPYSTGVNQPQHF
TRBJ2-7	.	.	TRBV27	TGTGCCAGCAGGGAAACCATCGGACGCGACGAGCAGTACTTC	CASRETIGRDEQYF
TRBJ2-1	TRBD2	.	TRBV7-3	TGTGCCAGCAGCCTCGGGGAGGGTGAGCAGTTCTTC	CASSLGEGEQFF
TRBJ2-2	.	.	TRBV7-3	TGTGCCAGCAGCCCTACTAGCGGGGAGCTGTTTTTT	CASSPTSGELFF
TRBJ2-1	.	.	TRBV4-1	TGCGCCAGCAGCCCAGAGTGGGGGGGCCGGAATGAGCAGTTCTTC	CASSPEWGGRNEQFF
TRBJ2-7	.	once	TRBV2	TGTGCCAGCAGTGAAAGCGTGGTGGGAAGTCGATCCTACGAGCAGTACTTC	CASSESVVGSRSYEQYF
TRBJ2-2	TRBD1	.	TRBV5-1	TGCGCCAGCAGCTTGGCGGGACAGGGGAACACCGGGGAGCTGTTTTTT	CASSLAGQGNTGELFF
TRBJ2-1	TRBD1	.	TRBV27	TGTGCCAGCAAACGGACAGGGTCCTACAATGAGCAGTTCTTC	CASKRTGSYNEQFF
TRBJ2-4	TRBD1	.	TRBV19	TGTGCCAGTAGTGTGGGACAGGGGGCCGAAAACATTCAGTACTTC	CASSVGQGAENIQYF
TRBJ2-7	.	few	TRBV6-6	TGTGCCAGCAGTTACGCGGGACTCACCTACGAGCAGTACTTC	CASSYAGLTYEQYF
TRBJ2-5	.	.	TRBV9	TGTGCCAGCAGCGTCGGGAACCTCCAAGAGACCCAGTACTTC	CASSVGNLQETQYF
TRBJ1-5	.	.	TRBV12-5	TGTGCTAGTGGTTTGTACTCCGGGAATCAGCCCCAGCATTTT	CASGLYSGNQPQHF
TRBJ2-7	.	.	TRBV27	TGTGCCAGCAGTTCACTCCCCGCCTACGAGCAGTACTTC	CASSSLPAYEQYF
TRBJ1-4	.	.	TRBV27	TGTGCCAGCAGTTCTCTAACGGTTGCGAGAGGCACTAATGAAAAACTGTTTTTT	CASSSLTVARGTNEKLFF
TRBJ2-7	TRBD1	.	TRBV18	TGTGCCAGCTCAGAGACAGGGGCGAGCTCCTACGAGCAGTACTTC	CASSETGASSYEQYF